This TCR beta chain was recorded in a study of blood T cell repertoires in COVID-19. Study overall: Samples taken during acute and convalescent COVID-19 were collected in the United States, Italy and Spain. Sources were T cells, B-cell-depleted T cells, or PBMCs; the material itself was cDNA or gDNA.

Per the study methods: How many nucleated cells were present was estimated from reference gene primer amplification. Generated by immunoSEQ multiplex PCR, the TCRdb table keeps only in-frame clones and is missing some. The V and J calls and clone size come from that table; D and trimming were worked out from the DNA. The sample lists about 140,000 clones; roughly 80% were seen once. Germline V gene data show CDR1 as MRHNA and CDR2 as SNTAGT. The trim removed 7 bases at V and 4 bases at J, leaving 5 bases unmatched. The CDR3 is made up of 14 amino acids. This TCR was recovered from a man in his fifties with acute or convalescent COVID-19. Material: peripheral blood. The genes are TRBV6-4 and TRBJ1-3; 9 nucleotides agree with TRBD1. The CDR3: CASTLTGGGNTIYF. The DNA of the CDR3 is TGTGCCAGCACCCTGACAGGGGGAGGAAACACCATATATTTT.